Presented here are 13 T cell receptor beta chains from one specimen sequenced in a study of vaccination and CD4 T cells after COVID-19. Cultured CD4+ T cell DNA underwent sequencing with the Oncomine TCR Beta short-read assay. TCRdb reanalysed the PCR reads using MiXCR and keeps one entry per CDR3 protein. The sample has around 6,000 distinct CDR3 sequences, less than 20% seen once. These receptors' antigens are unknown. Treatment denoted: roughly 10-day PBMC culture with coronavirus spike peptide pools or control peptides (ViraFEST assay). Sequenced: CD4+ T cells from blood, cultured in vitro. All receptors derive from a human donor who had recovered from COVID-19.

Sample share makes this clonotype medium-sized. V usage is TRBV29-1 and J usage is TRBJ1-2, with 10 bases fitting TRBD1. The CDR3 covers 12 residues. V lost 7 bases to trimming and J lost 3 bases; unmatched junction nucleotides: 2. The germline V gene has CDR1 SQVTM and CDR2 ANQGSEA. This CDR3 reads CSGGQGDYGYTF. The DNA of the CDR3 is TGCAGCGGAGGACAGGGGGACTATGGCTACACCTTC.

This clonotype was counted a few times. The chain joins TRBV18 to TRBJ2-1, with D tentatively TRBD2 (5 bases). Germline V gives CDR1 KGHSH, CDR2 LQKENI. Between the trimmed V and J ends, which lost 0 bases and 8 bases, there was a span of 8 bases. This CDR3 is built from 13 residues. CDR3 protein: CASSPPAGDEQFF. CDR3 coding DNA: TGTGCCAGCTCACCACCCGCCGGGGATGAGCAGTTCTTC.

This clonotype has just a few counts. The V and J genes are TRBV2 and TRBJ1-1; no clear D. V lost 7 bases and J lost 0, with 9 bases in between. The CDR3 loop spans 13 amino acids. In germline, CDR1 is SNHLY, CDR2 FYNNEI. CDR3 DNA: TGTGCCAGCACCCGGAACATGAACACTGAAGCTTTCTTT. Protein: CASTRNMNTEAFF. Full variable domain (remainder filled in from reference TRBV2 and TRBJ1-1): EPEVTQTPSHQVTQMGQEVILRCVPISNHLYFYWYRQILGQKVEFLVSFYNNEISEKSEIFDDQFSVERPDGSNFTLKIRSTKLEDSAMYFCASTRNMNTEAFFGQGTRLTVV.

In this sample, this clonotype turned up a few times. The rearrangement uses TRBV29-1 and TRBJ2-7, with 9 bases fitting TRBD1. The CDR3 runs 14 residues. Looked up from germline, CDR1 is SQVTM and CDR2 is ANQGSEA. The trim removed 4 bases at V and 6 bases at J, leaving 10 bases unmatched. For the CDR3, the DNA is TGCAGCGTTGCCGTAAGGGACAGGGCTCGCGAGCAGTACTTC. This encodes CSVAVRDRAREQYF.

V gene TRBV20-1 combines with J gene TRBJ1-2; D not resolved. This CDR3 spans 12 amino acids. V shed 2 bases and J shed 7 bases, with 11 bases lying between them. Germline CDR1 is DFQATT and CDR2 is SNEGSKA (reference sequence). The CDR3 DNA follows: TGCAGTGCTAGATATGCCTTCTGTGGCTACACCTTC. Amino acids: CSARYAFCGYTF.

The chain employs TRBV5-8 and TRBJ2-5, with 7 bases fitting TRBD2. Germline CDR1 SGHTS, CDR2 YDEGEE. Trimming at V came to 4 bases and at J to 3 bases, leaving 6 bases not matched to a gene. The CDR3 spans 14 residues. This CDR3 is CASSQLATKETQYF. The CDR3 DNA sequence: TGTGCCAGCAGCCAACTAGCGACAAAAGAGACCCAGTACTTC.

The V gene is TRBV5-4, the J gene TRBJ1-2; TRBD1 aligns across 8 bases. Germline-derived CDR1 and CDR2 are SGHNT and YYREEE (reference sequence). The CDR3 covers 14 residues. Trimming took 2 bases from V and 8 from J; bases not matched to a gene: 8. CDR3 bases: TGTGCCAGCAGCTTCGGCAGGGGGCTGGGAGGCTACACCTTC. Protein sequence: CASSFGRGLGGYTF.

This clonotype is deemed medium-sized. The chain combines TRBV20-1 with TRBJ2-4; TRBD2 aligns across 13 bases. This CDR3 region has 15 residues. In germline, CDR1 is DFQATT, CDR2 SNEGSKA (reference sequence). V was pared by 2 bases and J by 15 bases, with 13 bases of the junction left unmatched. CDR3 sequence reads: CSARPRRGLAGLRYF. CDR3 coding DNA: TGCAGTGCTAGACCCCGAAGGGGACTAGCGGGACTACGGTACTTC.

This clonotype was recorded a few times. The rearrangement links TRBV12-3 or TRBV12-4 to TRBJ2-3; TRBD2 agrees at 11 bases. J gave up 2 bases and V 6 bases, and 7 bases lay outside the gene matches. This CDR3 has 16 amino acids. The CDR3 region is CASRPGLAEATDTQYF. As DNA, the CDR3 is TGTGCCAGCAGACCGGGACTAGCGGAAGCCACAGATACGCAGTATTTT.

By share, this clonotype counts as medium-sized. V and J are TRBV20-1 and TRBJ2-2; D is undetermined. The V gene's germline CDR1 is DFQATT and CDR2 SNEGSKA (reference sequence). The V gene lost 1 base and the J gene lost 6 bases, with 3 bases spanning the gap. This CDR3 contains 11 residues. Here the CDR3 DNA reads TGCAGTGCTAGAGGATCCGGGGAGCTGTTTTTT. Encoded protein: CSARGSGELFF.

This clonotype was counted a few times. CDR3 residues: CASNERGHGETQYF. Here the CDR3 DNA reads TGTGCCAGCAATGAAAGGGGGCACGGGGAGACCCAGTACTTC. This sequence joins TRBV28 and TRBJ2-5; 7 nucleotides match TRBD1. V was pared by 7 bases and J by 5 bases, with 10 bases of the junction left unmatched. There are 14 residues in the CDR3. CDR1 and CDR2 from the germline V gene are MDHEN and SYDVKM.

This clonotype is medium-sized by share. J is TRBJ1-5 and V is TRBV19; TRBD1 is a possible D gene (6 bases). The V gene lost 7 bases and the J gene lost 6 bases, with 25 bases spanning the gap. The CDR3 length is 17 residues. CDR1 LNHDA and CDR2 SQIVND come from the germline V gene (reference sequence). In DNA form, the CDR3 reads TGTGCCAGTAACACCCCAGGGGCAGGTACTATGGGTCAGCCCCAGCATTTT. Translated: CASNTPGAGTMGQPQHF.

This clonotype was seen a few times. The chain links TRBV21-1 to TRBJ2-5; TRBD1, the D gene given by the table, was not confirmed from the DNA. TRBV21-1 is marked as a pseudogene. The CDR3 is 16 residues long. The CDR3 region is CASSKVPARGQETQYF. CDR3 sequence (DNA): TGTGCCAGCAGCAAAGTGCCTGCTAGGGGACAAGAGACCCAGTACTTC.